These 21 T cell receptor beta chains originate from one sample sequenced in a study of a mutant IDH1 vaccine in newly diagnosed glioma. Libraries were prepared by immunoSEQ multiplex PCR; TCRdb keeps only in-frame clonotypes and omits some of them. The sample includes roughly 19,000 clones, about 85% seen only once; the top ten take roughly 5%. Stated time point: baseline, week 1 (first vaccination visit). Treatment noted: pre-vaccination baseline after standard-of-care therapy. This material consisted of PBMCs, taken from a glioma patient treated with radiotherapy, temozolomide or both. The source of these receptors is a man in his forties with glioma.

The J gene is TRBJ2-5, the V gene TRBV7-8; TRBD1 aligns across 9 bases. V shed 3 bases and J 2 bases; nucleotides not matched to a gene: 13. The CDR3 contains 18 residues. Germline CDR1 is SGHVS and CDR2 is FQNEAQ. CDR3 in amino acids: CASSFPLTGTGTQETQYF. CDR3 bases: TGTGCCAGCAGCTTTCCTCTAACCGGGACAGGGACTCAAGAGACCCAGTACTTC. The full variable domain, its missing parts supplied by reference TRBV7-8 and TRBJ2-5, is GAGVSQSPRYKVAKRGQDVALRCDPISGHVSLFWYQQALGQGPEFLTYFQNEAQLDKSGLPSDRFFAERPEGSVSTLKIQRTQQEDSAVYLCASSFPLTGTGTQETQYFGPGTRLLVL.

This chain connects TRBV4-3 to TRBJ1-3, with D uncertain. The CDR3 sequence is 15 residues long. Germline-derived CDR1 and CDR2 are LGHNA and YSLEER. The V end was cut by 6 bases, the J end by 0 bases, with 12 bases between. This CDR3 reads CASSLSRLSGNTIYF. The DNA of the CDR3 is TGCGCCAGCAGTCTCAGCCGCCTCTCTGGAAACACCATATATTTT.

V gene TRBV4-2 combines with J gene TRBJ2-2, with D maybe TRBD1 (5 bases). This CDR3 has 14 amino acids. V lost 0 bases and J 5 bases, leaving 7 bases between the germline ends. CDR1 and CDR2 (germline): LGHNA, YNFKEQ. CDR3 sequence (DNA): TGTGCCAGCAGCCAAGATTCAGGGACCGGGGAGCTGTTTTTT. It codes for CASSQDSGTGELFF.

The genes are TRBV29-1 and TRBJ1-3; D unresolved. Germline V lookup: CDR1 SQVTM, CDR2 ANQGSEA. CDR3 length equals 13 residues. Between the trimmed V and J ends, which lost 7 bases and 1 base, there was a span of 11 bases. Written as DNA, the CDR3 is TGCAGCGCCCAGCCGGGTTCTGGAAACACCATATATTTT. Protein sequence: CSAQPGSGNTIYF. Variable domain in full (rest from reference TRBV29-1 and TRBJ1-3): SAVISQKPSRDICQRGTSLTIQCQVDSQVTMMFWYRQQPGQSLTLIATANQGSEATYESGFVIDKFPISRPNLTFSTLTVSNMSPEDSSIYLCSAQPGSGNTIYFGEGSWLTVV.

The chain employs TRBV28 and TRBJ2-5; D remains unclear. The CDR3 contains 16 residues. Germline V gives CDR1 MDHEN, CDR2 SYDVKM. Trimming shortened V by 2 bases and J by 1 base, and 14 bases separated the two germline ends. The CDR3 sequence: CASSLSRIHGQETQYF. The DNA for the CDR3 is TGTGCCAGCAGTTTAAGCAGGATACACGGCCAAGAGACCCAGTACTTC.

This chain links TRBV5-1 with TRBJ1-2, with a weak D call TRBD1 (5 bases). The CDR3 extends over 14 amino acids. Germline-derived CDR1 and CDR2 are SGHRS and YFSETQ. With 2 bases removed from V and 6 bases from J, the gap between germline ends came to 14 bases. CDR3 bases: TGCGCCAGCAGCTTATCGGGAGGGGAAAATGGCTACACCTTC. Protein: CASSLSGGENGYTF.

The chain combines TRBV5-1 with TRBJ2-2; D may be TRBD1 (6 bases). The V gene lost 2 bases and the J gene lost 7 bases, with 15 bases spanning the gap. Looked up from germline, CDR1 is SGHRS and CDR2 is YFSETQ. The CDR3 extends over 15 amino acids. The CDR3 protein is CASSFKQGRNGELFF. In DNA, the CDR3 is TGCGCCAGCAGCTTTAAACAGGGACGGAACGGGGAGCTGTTTTTT.

The chain combines TRBV4-3 with TRBJ2-7; 8 positions match TRBD1. With 1 base clipped from V and 0 bases from J, the junction kept 2 bases outside the gene matches. Germline V gene data show CDR1 as LGHNA and CDR2 as YSLEER. This CDR3 is 15 amino acids long. The DNA for the CDR3 is TGCGCCAGCAGCCAAGGGGACAGGCTCTCCTACGAGCAGTACTTC. It codes for CASSQGDRLSYEQYF.

This chain uses TRBV5-6 with TRBJ2-7; 12 bases agree with TRBD2. CDR3 length equals 15 residues. Germline loops: CDR1 SGHDT, CDR2 YYEEEE. The ends lost 4 bases at V and 3 bases at J; junction bases unmatched: 5. CDR3: CASSVGLAGFYEQYF. CDR3 bases: TGTGCCAGCAGCGTCGGACTAGCGGGATTCTACGAGCAGTACTTC.

This clone was seen only a few times. The chain employs TRBV5-1 and TRBJ2-2, with a weak D call TRBD2 (6 bases). V was pared by 3 bases and J by 1 base, with 7 bases between. The CDR3 extends over 14 amino acids. The germline V gene has CDR1 SGHRS and CDR2 YFSETQ. The CDR3 is CASSWGVNTGELFF. For the CDR3, the DNA is TGCGCCAGCAGCTGGGGGGTGAACACCGGGGAGCTGTTTTTT.

The chain recombines TRBV7-9 with TRBJ1-4; 7 positions match TRBD1. V dropped 10 bases and J dropped 4; count of bases not matched to a gene: 9. Germline CDR1 is SEHNR and CDR2 is FQNEAQ (reference sequence). CDR3 length: 14 residues. The CDR3 coding sequence is TGTGCCACCGGAAGAGGACAGGATAATGAAAAACTGTTTTTT. Translated, it gives CATGRGQDNEKLFF.

The chain links TRBV7-2 to TRBJ2-5; the D call may be TRBD1 or TRBD2 (7 bases each). V lost 8 bases and J lost 3, with 13 bases in between. There are 13 residues in the CDR3. Germline values: CDR1 SGHTA, CDR2 FQGNSA. The CDR3 loop is CASRQGGEETQYF. The DNA of the CDR3 is TGTGCCAGCCGTCAGGGGGGGGAAGAGACCCAGTACTTC.

There are a few counts of this clone. The rearrangement joins TRBV30 to TRBJ1-1, with D possibly TRBD1 on 5 matching bases. The germline CDR1 and CDR2 sequences are GTSNPN and SVGIG (reference sequence). With 2 bases removed from V and 6 bases from J, the gap between germline ends came to 13 bases. The CDR3 runs 13 residues. CDR3 in amino acids: CAWSLTGGAEAFF. The CDR3 bases are TGTGCCTGGAGTTTGACCGGGGGGGCTGAAGCTTTCTTT.

The V gene is TRBV2, the J gene TRBJ1-5; TRBD1 might be the D (6 bases). The CDR3 spans 14 residues. Germline assignment: CDR1 SNHLY and CDR2 FYNNEI. V was trimmed by 6 bases and J by 7 bases, leaving 16 bases between them. CDR3 bases: TGTGCCAGCAGCGAAACAGGGTTTTTCCAGCCCCAGCATTTT. Amino acid sequence: CASSETGFFQPQHF. Using reference TRBV2 and TRBJ1-5 for the parts outside the CDR3, the full variable domain is EPEVTQTPSHQVTQMGQEVILRCVPISNHLYFYWYRQILGQKVEFLVSFYNNEISEKSEIFDDQFSVERPDGSNFTLKIRSTKLEDSAMYFCASSETGFFQPQHFGDGTRLSIL.

The rearrangement uses TRBV6-1 and TRBJ1-5, with D unclear. This CDR3 region has 15 residues. CDR1 MNHNS and CDR2 SASEGT come from the germline V gene. V lost 6 bases to trimming and J lost 0 bases, with 12 bases between them. The DNA for the CDR3 is TGTGCCAGCAGAGAGAATCCTGATAGCAATCAGCCCCAGCATTTT. This codes for CASRENPDSNQPQHF.

This rearrangement joins TRBV13 to TRBJ2-3, with D possibly matching TRBD2 (7 bases). V was trimmed by 7 bases and J by 0 bases, leaving 11 bases between them. CDR3 length: 14 residues. CDR1 is PRHDT and CDR2 is FYEKMQ in the germline V gene (reference sequence). This CDR3 reads CASKAGASTDTQYF. The CDR3 DNA follows: TGTGCCAGCAAGGCGGGGGCCAGCACAGATACGCAGTATTTT. The complete variable domain, with remaining parts taken from reference TRBV13 and TRBJ2-3, reads AAGVIQSPRHLIKEKRETATLKCYPIPRHDTVYWYQQGPGQDPQFLISFYEKMQSDKGSIPDRFSAQQFSDYHSELNMSSLELGDSALYFCASKAGASTDTQYFGPGTRLTVL.

The chain combines TRBV5-4 with TRBJ2-1; no firm D call. Between the trimmed V and J ends, which lost 3 bases and 3 bases, there was a span of 7 bases. Per germline, CDR1 SGHNT and CDR2 YYREEE (reference sequence). The length of the CDR3 is 13 residues. The CDR3 is CASSSSSYNEQFF. The CDR3 DNA reads TGTGCCAGCAGCTCATCTAGCTACAATGAGCAGTTCTTC. Drawing the rest from reference TRBV5-4 and TRBJ2-1, the complete variable domain is ETGVTQSPTHLIKTRGQQVTLRCSSQSGHNTVSWYQQALGQGPQFIFQYYREEENGRGNFPPRFSGLQFPNYSSELNVNALELDDSALYLCASSSSSYNEQFFGPGTRLTVL.

This chain links TRBV4-3 with TRBJ1-1; TRBD1 is a possible D gene (5 bases). CDR1 is LGHNA and CDR2 is YSLEER in the germline V gene. The V end was cut by 3 bases, the J end by 0 bases, with 32 bases between. The CDR3 is made up of 22 amino acids. In DNA form, the CDR3 reads TGCGCCAGCAGCCACAGAATTATTATTCCGGGACGGAGCACAATTTTGAACACTGAAGCTTTCTTT. Its protein is CASSHRIIIPGRSTILNTEAFF.

The rearrangement joins TRBV11-2 to TRBJ1-1; D possibly corresponds to TRBD1 (5 bases). Between the trimmed V and J ends, which lost 2 bases and 6 bases, there was a span of 19 bases. This CDR3 region has 16 residues. In germline, CDR1 is SGHAT, CDR2 FQNNGV. The CDR3 DNA reads as TGTGCCAGCAGCTTAAATTCGCCGGGGTCGGGGGCTGAAGCTTTCTTT. Translated: CASSLNSPGSGAEAFF.

Concerning this clone itself: Germline is not matched at one junction end, which may reflect a read error. This rearrangement joins TRBV4-1 to TRBJ1-2; 7 bases fit TRBD1. The CDR3 spans 14 residues. Germline lookup yields CDR1 MGHRA and CDR2 YSYEKL. CDR3 nucleotides: TGCGCCAGCAGCCAAGTACGCCCCGTTAGGGGGACAGCCTTC. Protein sequence: CASSQVRPVRGTAF.

This chain uses TRBV2 with TRBJ2-6, with unresolved D. V was pared by 6 bases and J by 0 bases, with 3 bases between. CDR3 length: 13 residues. Germline CDR1 and CDR2: SNHLY and FYNNEI. The CDR3 DNA sequence: TGTGCCAGCAGGGGCTCTGGGGCCAACGTCCTGACTTTC. It specifies CASRGSGANVLTF.